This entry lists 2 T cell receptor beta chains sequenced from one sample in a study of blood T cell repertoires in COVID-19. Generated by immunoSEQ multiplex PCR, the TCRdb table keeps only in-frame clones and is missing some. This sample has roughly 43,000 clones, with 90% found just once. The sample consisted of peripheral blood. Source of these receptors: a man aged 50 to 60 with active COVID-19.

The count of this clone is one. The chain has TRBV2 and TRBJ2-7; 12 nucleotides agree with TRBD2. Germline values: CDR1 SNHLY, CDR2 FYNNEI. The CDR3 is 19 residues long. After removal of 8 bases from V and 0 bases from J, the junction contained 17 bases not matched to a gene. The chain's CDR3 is CASRPGGLAGGKSSYEQYF. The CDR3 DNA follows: TGTGCCAGCCGTCCAGGCGGGCTAGCGGGGGGGAAGAGCTCCTACGAGCAGTACTTC.

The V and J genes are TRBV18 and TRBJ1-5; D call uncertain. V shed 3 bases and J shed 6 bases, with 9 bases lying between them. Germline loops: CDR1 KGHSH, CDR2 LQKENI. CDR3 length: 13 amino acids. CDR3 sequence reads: CASSPDGSQPQHF. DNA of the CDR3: TGTGCCAGCTCACCCGACGGGTCTCAGCCCCAGCATTTT. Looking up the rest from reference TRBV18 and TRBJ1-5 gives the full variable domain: NAGVMQNPRHLVRRRGQEARLRCSPMKGHSHVYWYRQLPEEGLKFMVYLQKENIIDESGMPKERFSAEFPKEGPSILRIQQVVRGDSAAYFCASSPDGSQPQHFGDGTRLSIL.